The next 8 T cell receptor beta chains were all read from a single sample in a study of graft-versus-host responses after intestinal transplantation. These receptors have no identified antigens. The table came from immunoSEQ multiplex PCR; TCRdb's copy has only in-frame clones and leaves some out. The table lists about 90,000 clones, over 85% of them singletons, with 0.3% to 0.35% in the top ten. Sequenced material: unstimulated CD4+ T cells sorted from spleen or lymph node cells, taken before intestinal transplant. The receptors derive from a human donor who received an intestinal transplant.

This chain connects TRBV7-2 to TRBJ2-1; D call uncertain. The CDR3 has 13 amino acids. Germline V gene data show CDR1 as SGHTA and CDR2 as FQGNSA. The V end was cut by 5 bases, the J end by 6 bases, with 11 bases between. This CDR3 reads CASSRMRSNEQFF. The CDR3 DNA reads TGTGCCAGCAGCCGTATGCGAAGCAATGAGCAGTTCTTC. The full variable domain, its missing parts supplied by reference TRBV7-2 and TRBJ2-1, is GAGVSQSPSNKVTEKGKDVELRCDPISGHTALYWYRQSLGQGLEFLIYFQGNSAPDKSGLPSDRFSAERTGGSVSTLTIQRTQQEDSAVYLCASSRMRSNEQFFGPGTRLTVL.

The gene calls are TRBV21-1 and TRBJ2-1; the table's D gene call, TRBD2, was not cross checked with the DNA. TRBV21-1 is termed a pseudogene. The CDR3 is 20 residues long. The CDR3 DNA is TGTGCCAGCAGCAACCCCGGGACTAGCGGGTCTAACCCCGGGGAGGATGAGCAGTTCTTC. It yields the protein CASSNPGTSGSNPGEDEQFF.

V usage is TRBV7-2 and J usage is TRBJ2-2; the match to TRBD2 covers 7 bases. V lost 3 bases, J lost 6 bases, and 7 bases stayed unmatched. CDR3 length: 15 amino acids. Germline V gives CDR1 SGHTA, CDR2 FQGNSA. This chain's CDR3 is CASSFQAGEAGELFF. The CDR3 DNA sequence: TGTGCCAGCAGCTTTCAGGCGGGGGAAGCCGGGGAGCTGTTTTTT. Filled out from reference TRBV7-2 and TRBJ2-2, the complete variable domain reads GAGVSQSPSNKVTEKGKDVELRCDPISGHTALYWYRQSLGQGLEFLIYFQGNSAPDKSGLPSDRFSAERTGGSVSTLTIQRTQQEDSAVYLCASSFQAGEAGELFFGEGSRLTVL.

The J gene is TRBJ2-7, the V gene TRBV5-1; 9 positions agree with TRBD1. The CDR3 has 15 residues. CDR1 and CDR2 (germline): SGHRS, YFSETQ. The V and J ends lost 4 bases and 5 bases, in that order; junction bases with no gene match: 10. CDR3 residues: CASSRGQGTFDEQYF. CDR3 nucleotides: TGCGCCAGCAGCCGCGGACAGGGGACCTTTGACGAGCAGTACTTC.

The J gene is TRBJ1-5, the V gene TRBV12-5, with D uncertain. Germline assignment: CDR1 LGHNT and CDR2 FRNRAP. The CDR3 loop spans 14 amino acids. V was cut by 7 bases and J by 2 bases, with 12 bases left in between. The CDR3 DNA reads TGTGCTAGTGAAAGGACCGGAGGCAATCAGCCCCAGCATTTT. Amino acid sequence: CASERTGGNQPQHF.

This chain links TRBV7-6 with TRBJ1-2; D uncertain. The CDR3 covers 15 residues. Germline CDR1 reads SGHVS; CDR2 reads FNYEAQ. Trimming cost V 5 bases and J 7 bases, with 20 bases left between them. CDR3 in DNA: TGTGCCAGCAGCCCGGGCGGCAGATACTTCTGTGGCTACACCTTC. As protein: CASSPGGRYFCGYTF.

The CDR3: CASSIGPGSYGYTF. CDR3 nucleotide sequence: TGTGCCAGTAGTATAGGTCCGGGTTCCTATGGCTACACCTTC. The genes are TRBV19 and TRBJ1-2; no reliable D call. V lost 1 base, J lost 4 bases, and 10 bases lay in between. The CDR3 length is 14 residues. The V gene's germline CDR1 is LNHDA and CDR2 SQIVND (reference sequence). The whole variable domain, filled in from reference TRBV19 and TRBJ1-2, reads DGGITQSPKYLFRKEGQNVTLSCEQNLNHDAMYWYRQDPGQGLRLIYYSQIVNDFQKGDIAEGYSVSREKKESFPLTVTSAQKNPTAFYLCASSIGPGSYGYTFGSGTRLTVV.

This sequence joins TRBV2 and TRBJ1-1; weak D call: TRBD1 (5 bases). Germline V gene lookup returns CDR1 SNHLY and CDR2 FYNNEI. This CDR3 is built from 14 residues. The V gene lost 5 bases and the J gene lost 1 base, with 11 bases spanning the gap. CDR3 sequence reads: CASSIEGRNTEAFF. CDR3 nucleotides: TGTGCCAGCAGTATTGAGGGGAGGAACACTGAAGCTTTCTTT.